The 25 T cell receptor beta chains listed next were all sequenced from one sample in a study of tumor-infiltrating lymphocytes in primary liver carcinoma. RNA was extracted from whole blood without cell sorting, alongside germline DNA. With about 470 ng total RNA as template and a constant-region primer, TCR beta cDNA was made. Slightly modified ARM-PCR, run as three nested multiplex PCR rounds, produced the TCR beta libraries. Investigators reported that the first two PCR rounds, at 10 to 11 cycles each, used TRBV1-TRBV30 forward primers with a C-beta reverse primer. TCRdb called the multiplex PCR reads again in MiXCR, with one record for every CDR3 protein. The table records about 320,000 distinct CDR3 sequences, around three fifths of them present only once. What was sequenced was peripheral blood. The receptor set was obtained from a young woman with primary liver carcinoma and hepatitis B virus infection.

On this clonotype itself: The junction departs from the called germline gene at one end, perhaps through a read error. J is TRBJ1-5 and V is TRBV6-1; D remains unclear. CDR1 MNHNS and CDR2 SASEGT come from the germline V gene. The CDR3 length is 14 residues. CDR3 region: CASCDTHSGQPQHF. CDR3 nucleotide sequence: TGTGCCAGCTGTGACACACACTCCGGCCAGCCCCAGCATTTT.

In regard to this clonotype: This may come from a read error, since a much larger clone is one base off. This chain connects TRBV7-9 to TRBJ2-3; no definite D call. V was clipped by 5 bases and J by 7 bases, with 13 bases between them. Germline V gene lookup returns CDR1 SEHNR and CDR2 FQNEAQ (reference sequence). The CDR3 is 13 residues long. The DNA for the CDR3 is TGTGCCAGCAGCCAAAGGACGACATATACGCAGTATTTT. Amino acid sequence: CASSQRTTYTQYF.

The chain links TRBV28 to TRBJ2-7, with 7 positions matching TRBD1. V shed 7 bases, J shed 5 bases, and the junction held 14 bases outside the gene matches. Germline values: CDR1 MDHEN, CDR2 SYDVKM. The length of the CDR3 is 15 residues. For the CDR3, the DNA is TGTGCCAGCACCAAGAACCCAGGGGGTCTAGACGAGCAGTACTTC. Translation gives CASTKNPGGLDEQYF.

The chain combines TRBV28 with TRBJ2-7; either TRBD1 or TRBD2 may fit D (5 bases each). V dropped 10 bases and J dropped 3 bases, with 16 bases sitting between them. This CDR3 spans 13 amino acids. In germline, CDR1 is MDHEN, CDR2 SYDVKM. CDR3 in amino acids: CATTGLGGYEQYF. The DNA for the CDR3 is TGTGCCACCACTGGACTTGGGGGCTACGAGCAGTACTTC.

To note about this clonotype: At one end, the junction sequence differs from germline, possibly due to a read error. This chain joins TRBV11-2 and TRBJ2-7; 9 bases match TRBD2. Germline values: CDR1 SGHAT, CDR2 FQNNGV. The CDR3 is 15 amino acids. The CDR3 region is CASSFQAGGGYEQHF. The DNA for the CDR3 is TGTGCCAGTAGTTTTCAAGCGGGAGGTGGTTACGAGCAGCACTTC.

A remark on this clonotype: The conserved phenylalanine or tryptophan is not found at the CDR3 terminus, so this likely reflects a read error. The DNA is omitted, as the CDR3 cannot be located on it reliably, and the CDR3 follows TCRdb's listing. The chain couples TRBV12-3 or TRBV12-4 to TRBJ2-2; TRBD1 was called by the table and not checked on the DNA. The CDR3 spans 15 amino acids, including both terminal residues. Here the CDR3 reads CASRGWDMNTGELFS.

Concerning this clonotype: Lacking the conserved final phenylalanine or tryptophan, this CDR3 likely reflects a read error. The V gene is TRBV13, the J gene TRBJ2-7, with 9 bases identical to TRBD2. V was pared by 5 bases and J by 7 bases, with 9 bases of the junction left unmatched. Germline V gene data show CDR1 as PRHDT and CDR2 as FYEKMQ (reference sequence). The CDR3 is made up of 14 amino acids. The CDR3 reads CASSRGTSFREQYL. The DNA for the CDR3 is TGTGCCAGCAGCCGTGGGACTAGCTTCAGGGAGCAGTACTTA.

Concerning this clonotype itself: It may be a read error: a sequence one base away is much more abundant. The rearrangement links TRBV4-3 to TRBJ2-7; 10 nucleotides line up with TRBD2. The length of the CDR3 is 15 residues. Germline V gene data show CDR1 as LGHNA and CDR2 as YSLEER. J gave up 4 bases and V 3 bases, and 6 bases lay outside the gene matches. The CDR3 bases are TGCGCCAGCAGCCAGATACTAGCGGGAATGTACGAGCAGTACTTC. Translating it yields CASSQILAGMYEQYF.

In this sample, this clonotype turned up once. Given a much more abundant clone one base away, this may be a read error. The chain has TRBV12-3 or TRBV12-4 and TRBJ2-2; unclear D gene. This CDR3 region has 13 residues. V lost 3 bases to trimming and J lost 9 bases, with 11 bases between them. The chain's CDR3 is CASSFGVSRELFF. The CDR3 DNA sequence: TGTGCCAGCAGTTTTGGCGTGAGCCGGGAGCTGTTTTTT.

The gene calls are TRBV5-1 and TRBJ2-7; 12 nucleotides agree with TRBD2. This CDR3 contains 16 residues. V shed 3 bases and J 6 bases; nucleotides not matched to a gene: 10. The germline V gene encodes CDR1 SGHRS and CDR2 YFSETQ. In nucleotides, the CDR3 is TGCGCCAGCAGCTCACTCCTAGCGGGAGGGCCTAGCGAGCAGTACTTC. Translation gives CASSSLLAGGPSEQYF.

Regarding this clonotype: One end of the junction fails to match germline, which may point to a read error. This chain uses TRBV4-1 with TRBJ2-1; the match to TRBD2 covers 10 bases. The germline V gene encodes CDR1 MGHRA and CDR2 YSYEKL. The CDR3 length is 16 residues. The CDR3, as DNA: TGCGTCAGCAGCCAGATGGGAGCGGGAGGGCCGAATGAGCAGTTCTTC. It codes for CVSSQMGAGGPNEQFF.

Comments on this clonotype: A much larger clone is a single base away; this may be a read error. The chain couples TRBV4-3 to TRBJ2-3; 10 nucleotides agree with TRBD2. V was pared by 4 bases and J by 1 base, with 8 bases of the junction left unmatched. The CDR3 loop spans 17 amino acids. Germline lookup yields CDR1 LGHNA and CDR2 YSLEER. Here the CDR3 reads CASSRCTGTSGTDTQYF. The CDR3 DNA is TGCGCCAGCAGCCGCTGCACCGGGACTAGCGGCACAGATACGCAGTATTTT.

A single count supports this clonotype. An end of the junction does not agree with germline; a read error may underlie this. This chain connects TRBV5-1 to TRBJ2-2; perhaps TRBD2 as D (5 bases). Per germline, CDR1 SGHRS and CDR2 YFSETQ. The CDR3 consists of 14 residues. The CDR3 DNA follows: TGCACCAGCGCGACGGAGGCAATCACCGGGGAGCTGTTTTTT. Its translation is CTSATEAITGELFF.

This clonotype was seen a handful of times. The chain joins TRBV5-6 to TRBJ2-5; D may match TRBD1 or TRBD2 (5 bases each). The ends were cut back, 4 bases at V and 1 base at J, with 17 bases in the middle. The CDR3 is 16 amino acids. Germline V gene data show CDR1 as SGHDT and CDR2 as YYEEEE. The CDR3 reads CASSPVKAGTQETQYF. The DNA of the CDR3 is TGTGCCAGCAGCCCAGTTAAAGCAGGGACCCAAGAGACCCAGTACTTC.

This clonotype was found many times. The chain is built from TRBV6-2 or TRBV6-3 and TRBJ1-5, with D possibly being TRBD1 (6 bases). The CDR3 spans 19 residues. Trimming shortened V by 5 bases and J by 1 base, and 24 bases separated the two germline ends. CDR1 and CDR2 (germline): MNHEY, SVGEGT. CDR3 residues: CASSIDRSRGGLSNQPQHF. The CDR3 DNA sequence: TGTGCCAGCAGTATCGACAGGAGTCGGGGAGGGTTGAGCAATCAGCCCCAGCATTTT.

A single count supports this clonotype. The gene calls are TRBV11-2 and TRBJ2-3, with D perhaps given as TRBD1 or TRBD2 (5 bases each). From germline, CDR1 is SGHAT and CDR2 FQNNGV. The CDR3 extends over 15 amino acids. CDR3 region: CVGSLVATGAGTQYF. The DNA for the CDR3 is TGTGTCGGCAGCTTAGTGGCCACCGGGGCAGGTACGCAGTATTTT.

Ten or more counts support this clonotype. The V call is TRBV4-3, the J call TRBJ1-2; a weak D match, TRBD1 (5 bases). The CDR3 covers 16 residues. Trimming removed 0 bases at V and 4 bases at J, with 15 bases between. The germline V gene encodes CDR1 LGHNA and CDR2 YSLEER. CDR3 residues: CASSQDMRGRTYGYTF. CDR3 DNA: TGCGCCAGCAGCCAAGATATGAGGGGCCGGACCTATGGCTACACCTTC.

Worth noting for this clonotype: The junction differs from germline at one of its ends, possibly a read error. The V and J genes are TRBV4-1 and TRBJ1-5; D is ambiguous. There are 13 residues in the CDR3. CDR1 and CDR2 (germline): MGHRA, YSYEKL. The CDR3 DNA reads TGCGCCAGCAGCCTGAGTCCGAATCAGCCCCAGGATTTT. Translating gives CASSLSPNQPQDF.

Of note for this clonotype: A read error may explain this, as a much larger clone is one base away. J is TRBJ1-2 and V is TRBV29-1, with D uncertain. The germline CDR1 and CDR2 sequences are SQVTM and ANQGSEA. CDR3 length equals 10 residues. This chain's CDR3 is CSAFNYDYTF. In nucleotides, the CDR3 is TGCAGCGCCTTTAACTATGACTACACCTTC.

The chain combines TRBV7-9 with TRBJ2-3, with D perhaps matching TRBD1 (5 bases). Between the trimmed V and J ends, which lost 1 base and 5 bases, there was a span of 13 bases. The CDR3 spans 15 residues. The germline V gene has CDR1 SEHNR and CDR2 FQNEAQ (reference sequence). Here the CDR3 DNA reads TGTGCCAGCAGCTTAGTTGGGGCCAAAGGAGATACGCAGTATTTT. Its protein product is CASSLVGAKGDTQYF. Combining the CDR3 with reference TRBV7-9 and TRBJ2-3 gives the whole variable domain DTGVSQNPRHKITKRGQNVTFRCDPISEHNRLYWYRQTLGQGPEFLTYFQNEAQLEKSRLLSDRFSAERPKGSFSTLEIQRTEQGDSAMYLCASSLVGAKGDTQYFGPGTRLTVL.

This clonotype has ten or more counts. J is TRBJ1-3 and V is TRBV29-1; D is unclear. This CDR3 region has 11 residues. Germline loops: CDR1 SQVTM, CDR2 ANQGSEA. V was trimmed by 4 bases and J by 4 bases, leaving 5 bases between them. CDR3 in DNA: TGCAGCGTTGCCGGGGGAAACACCATATATTTT. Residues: CSVAGGNTIYF.

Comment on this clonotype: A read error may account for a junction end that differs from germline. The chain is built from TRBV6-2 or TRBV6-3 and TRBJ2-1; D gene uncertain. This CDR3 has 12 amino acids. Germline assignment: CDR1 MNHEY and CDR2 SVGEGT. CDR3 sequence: CTSSYGVDEQFF. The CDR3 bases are TGTACCAGCAGTTACGGAGTCGATGAGCAGTTCTTC.

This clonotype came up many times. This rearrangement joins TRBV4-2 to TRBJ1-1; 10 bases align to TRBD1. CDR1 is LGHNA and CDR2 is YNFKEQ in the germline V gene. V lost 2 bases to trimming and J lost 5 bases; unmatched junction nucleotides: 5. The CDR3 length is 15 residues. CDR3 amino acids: CASSQPGQGGTEAFF. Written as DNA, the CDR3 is TGTGCCAGCAGCCAACCCGGACAGGGGGGTACTGAAGCTTTCTTT.

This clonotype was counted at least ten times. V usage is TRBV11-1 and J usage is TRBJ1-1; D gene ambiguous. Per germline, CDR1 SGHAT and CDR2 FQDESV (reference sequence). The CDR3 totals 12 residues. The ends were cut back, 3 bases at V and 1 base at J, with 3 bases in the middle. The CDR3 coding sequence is TGTGCCAGCAGCTTGACGAACACTGAAGCTTTCTTT. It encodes CASSLTNTEAFF. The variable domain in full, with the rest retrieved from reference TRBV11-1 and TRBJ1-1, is EAEVAQSPRYKITEKSQAVAFWCDPISGHATLYWYRQILGQGPELLVQFQDESVVDDSQLPKDRFSAERLKGVDSTLKIQPAELGDSAMYLCASSLTNTEAFFGQGTRLTVV.

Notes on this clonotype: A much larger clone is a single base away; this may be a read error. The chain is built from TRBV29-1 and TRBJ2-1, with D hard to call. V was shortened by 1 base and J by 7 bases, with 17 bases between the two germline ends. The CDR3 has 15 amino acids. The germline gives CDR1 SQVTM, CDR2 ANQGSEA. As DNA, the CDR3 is TGCAGCGTTGAAGCCCTCTCATCTGCTGGGAATGAGCAGTTCTTC. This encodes CSVEALSSAGNEQFF.